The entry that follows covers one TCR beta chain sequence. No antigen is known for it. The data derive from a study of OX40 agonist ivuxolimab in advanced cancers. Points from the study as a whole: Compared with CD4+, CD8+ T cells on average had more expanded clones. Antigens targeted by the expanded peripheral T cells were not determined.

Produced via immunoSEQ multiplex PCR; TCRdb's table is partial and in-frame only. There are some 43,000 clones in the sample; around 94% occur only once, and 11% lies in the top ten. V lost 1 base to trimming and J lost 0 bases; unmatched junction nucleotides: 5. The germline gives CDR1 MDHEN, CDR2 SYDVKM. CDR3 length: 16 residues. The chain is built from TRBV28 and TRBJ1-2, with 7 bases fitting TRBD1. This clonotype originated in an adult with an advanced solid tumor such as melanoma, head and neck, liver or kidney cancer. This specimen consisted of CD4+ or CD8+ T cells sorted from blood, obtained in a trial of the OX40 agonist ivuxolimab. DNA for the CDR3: TGTGCCAGCAGTTTATCAATAGGGGGCACTAACTATGGCTACACCTTC. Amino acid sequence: CASSLSIGGTNYGYTF.